One sample yielded the 32 T cell receptor beta chains listed below, sequenced in a study of shared clonotypes between healthy human individuals. Sequencing was performed with immunoSEQ multiplex PCR; in TCRdb, only in-frame clones are kept and a portion is missing. The repertoire has 660,000 or so clones, approximately 96% of them found once; the top ten carry about 0.12%. Naive CD8 isolation took CD45RO-negative cells positively selected for CCR7 and excluded terminally differentiated effector memory CD45RA+ cells. The sequencing sample was made of naive CD8+ T cells sorted from blood. The receptors stem from a woman aged 30 to 39 in good health.

The genes are TRBV27 and TRBJ1-5; 7 bases are a match to TRBD1. The CDR3 is made up of 15 amino acids. V gave up 5 bases and J gave up 0 bases; unmatched junction bases: 4. Germline V gene sequence: CDR1 MNHEY, CDR2 SMNVEV (reference sequence). The CDR3 coding sequence is TGTGCCAGCAGTCCGGGACAGATTAGCAATCAGCCCCAGCATTTT. Protein: CASSPGQISNQPQHF.

This clone has a single count. This chain connects TRBV13 to TRBJ2-1, with 8 bases fitting TRBD2. The CDR3 sequence is 17 residues long. Germline CDR1 and CDR2: PRHDT and FYEKMQ (reference sequence). The V gene end was trimmed by 5 bases and the J gene end by 6 bases; junction bases not matched to a gene: 15. The CDR3 DNA reads as TGTGCCAGCAGCGTGAAATCGGGACTAGAAAGACCCAATGAGCAGTTCTTC. Translated, it gives CASSVKSGLERPNEQFF.

V and J are TRBV5-1 and TRBJ2-7, with TRBD2 identical over 11 bases. The germline CDR1 and CDR2 sequences are SGHRS and YFSETQ. The CDR3 length is 15 residues. J was trimmed by 3 bases and V by 1 base; bases with no gene match: 3. Written as DNA, the CDR3 is TGCGCCAGCAGCTTGACTAGCGGGAGCTACTACGAGCAGTACTTC. Translated: CASSLTSGSYYEQYF.

The chain links TRBV28 to TRBJ2-7; unclear D gene. V was trimmed by 5 bases and J by 0 bases, leaving 11 bases between them. Germline CDR1 and CDR2: MDHEN and SYDVKM. The CDR3 runs 14 residues. The chain's CDR3 is CASSALSSSYEQYF. The CDR3 DNA reads as TGTGCCAGCAGTGCCCTATCAAGCTCCTACGAGCAGTACTTC.

The chain recombines TRBV28 with TRBJ2-5; D possibly uses TRBD1 or TRBD2 (5 bases each). The ends were cut back, 2 bases at V and 4 bases at J, with 14 bases in the middle. CDR1 and CDR2 (germline): MDHEN, SYDVKM. This CDR3 has 15 amino acids. The CDR3 spells CASSLGTGEIETQYF. The CDR3 bases are TGTGCCAGCAGTTTAGGGACCGGGGAGATAGAGACCCAGTACTTC.

The gene calls are TRBV11-3 and TRBJ2-1; D is uncertain. The V and J ends lost 4 bases and 5 bases respectively, with 9 bases between them. From germline, CDR1 is SGHNT and CDR2 YENEEA. The CDR3 sequence is 13 residues long. Here the CDR3 DNA reads TGTGCCAGCAGCTCTACAATGGACAATGAGCAGTTCTTC. Encoded protein: CASSSTMDNEQFF.

The rearrangement links TRBV19 to TRBJ1-1; 7 bases are a match to TRBD1. This CDR3 region has 14 residues. Unmatched junction bases numbered 4, after V lost 6 bases and J lost 0 bases. Germline CDR1 and CDR2: LNHDA and SQIVND (reference sequence). The CDR3 here is CASRGTEMNTEAFF. As DNA, the CDR3 is TGTGCCAGTAGGGGGACAGAGATGAACACTGAAGCTTTCTTT.

The V call is TRBV5-8, the J call TRBJ2-1; D is ambiguous. CDR3 length: 13 amino acids. The germline V gene encodes CDR1 SGHTS and CDR2 YDEGEE. Trimming stripped 2 bases from V and 6 bases from J, with 9 bases between. The CDR3 DNA is TGTGCCAGCAGCTTTGGTAGATCCAATGAGCAGTTCTTC. Protein product: CASSFGRSNEQFF.

This clone showed up just once. V gene TRBV5-4 combines with J gene TRBJ2-7; D is unresolved. Trimming took off 6 bases at V and 5 bases at J, with 15 bases between the two ends. The CDR3 sequence is 13 residues long. Germline V gene sequence: CDR1 SGHNT, CDR2 YYREEE (reference sequence). The CDR3 sequence: CASTPPGSDEQYF. The CDR3 DNA reads as TGTGCCAGCACCCCTCCGGGCAGCGACGAGCAGTACTTC.

In this sample, this clone turned up once. V and J are TRBV15 and TRBJ2-7; 8 bases line up with TRBD1. Per the germline V gene, CDR1 is LNHNV and CDR2 is YYDKDF (reference sequence). V dropped 3 bases and J dropped 5; count of bases not matched to a gene: 9. CDR3 length: 15 amino acids. The CDR3 reads CATSSGTGGYHEQYF. The CDR3 bases are TGTGCCACCAGCAGCGGTACAGGGGGATATCACGAGCAGTACTTC.

This clone showed up just a few times. J is TRBJ1-1 and V is TRBV4-1, with D possibly TRBD1 on 6 matching bases. The CDR3 is 14 amino acids. Germline CDR1 reads MGHRA; CDR2 reads YSYEKL. V shed 4 bases and J shed 4 bases, with 13 bases lying between them. CDR3 in amino acids: CASSPGGEGTEAFF. Here the CDR3 DNA reads TGCGCCAGCAGCCCCGGGGGCGAGGGCACTGAAGCTTTCTTT.

This rearrangement joins TRBV15 to TRBJ2-7; TRBD2 matches at 7 bases. This CDR3 region has 17 residues. J was trimmed by 3 bases and V by 1 base; bases with no gene match: 12. Germline V gene data show CDR1 as LNHNV and CDR2 as YYDKDF (reference sequence). Here the CDR3 DNA reads TGTGCCACCAGCAGAGGGTTGGGGGAGGGCCTCTACTACGAGCAGTACTTC. Its protein product is CATSRGLGEGLYYEQYF.

This chain uses TRBV9 with TRBJ1-1; no clear D. Trimming cost V 0 bases and J 6 bases, with 12 bases left between them. The CDR3 consists of 14 residues. Germline values: CDR1 SGDLS, CDR2 YYNGEE. CDR3 in DNA: TGTGCCAGCAGCGTAGGAGGGTATTTCGCTGAAGCTTTCTTT. This sequence encodes CASSVGGYFAEAFF.

The chain recombines TRBV9 with TRBJ2-3, with D possibly matching TRBD1 (6 bases). Germline loops: CDR1 SGDLS, CDR2 YYNGEE. V dropped 0 bases and J dropped 2 bases, with 16 bases sitting between them. The CDR3 covers 17 residues. CDR3 sequence (DNA): TGTGCCAGCAGCGTAGAGGCGACAGGCCTCATCACAGATACGCAGTATTTT. The encoded protein is CASSVEATGLITDTQYF.

The chain links TRBV27 to TRBJ2-2, with 16 bases lining up with TRBD2. This CDR3 comprises 17 residues. Germline CDR1 and CDR2: MNHEY and SMNVEV (reference sequence). V lost 7 bases and J lost 3; bases outside the gene matches: 5. The CDR3 protein is CASKGLAGGPDTGELFF. CDR3 coding DNA: TGTGCCAGCAAGGGACTAGCGGGAGGGCCCGACACCGGGGAGCTGTTTTTT.

This chain links TRBV7-9 with TRBJ2-7; D is undetermined. The CDR3 extends over 15 amino acids. Between the trimmed V and J ends, which lost 1 base and 0 bases, there was a span of 10 bases. Looked up from germline, CDR1 is SEHNR and CDR2 is FQNEAQ (reference sequence). The CDR3 region has the DNA TGTGCCAGCAGCTTAGGACGGGTTAGCTCCTACGAGCAGTACTTC. The encoded protein is CASSLGRVSSYEQYF.

This CDR3 is CASSTRFDFDRNSPLHF. CDR3 nucleotides: TGTGCCAGCAGTACCAGGTTTGATTTCGATAGAAATTCACCCCTCCACTTT. The V gene is TRBV27, the J gene TRBJ1-6; no definite D call. This CDR3 region has 17 residues. Trimming left V 5 bases short and J 7 bases short, with 21 bases between. The germline V gene encodes CDR1 MNHEY and CDR2 SMNVEV (reference sequence).

This chain joins TRBV11-2 and TRBJ1-3, with 7 bases identical to TRBD1. CDR3 length: 17 amino acids. The V gene end was trimmed by 0 bases and the J gene end by 4 bases; junction bases not matched to a gene: 9. Germline V gene lookup returns CDR1 SGHAT and CDR2 FQNNGV. In DNA form, the CDR3 reads TGTGCCAGCAGCTTAGATCCCGCTGACAGGGTCGGAAACACCATATATTTT. Amino acid sequence: CASSLDPADRVGNTIYF.

The V and J genes are TRBV6-6 and TRBJ2-5, with D possibly being TRBD2 (7 bases). The DNA end is more similar to TRBJ2-7, so the J call may be wrong. The CDR3 length is 16 residues. From germline, CDR1 is MNHNY and CDR2 SVGAGI (reference sequence). This CDR3 is CASSYPRGGNAYEQYF. CDR3 nucleotides: TGTGCCAGCAGTTACCCCAGGGGAGGGAACGCCTACGAGCAGTACTTC.

Notes on this clone: The same CDR3 also results from other DNA sequences found in this sample. The genes are TRBV19 and TRBJ2-7; 9 nucleotides agree with TRBD1. Germline values: CDR1 LNHDA, CDR2 SQIVND (reference sequence). V was clipped by 3 bases and J by 1 base; unmatched bases: 1. The CDR3 has 14 amino acids. The CDR3 spells CASSIGQGSYEQYF. The CDR3 DNA follows: TGTGCCAGTAGTATCGGACAGGGGTCCTACGAGCAGTACTTC. Supplemented by reference TRBV19 and TRBJ2-7, the full variable domain reads DGGITQSPKYLFRKEGQNVTLSCEQNLNHDAMYWYRQDPGQGLRLIYYSQIVNDFQKGDIAEGYSVSREKKESFPLTVTSAQKNPTAFYLCASSIGQGSYEQYFGPGTRLTVT.

The chain combines TRBV4-1 with TRBJ1-5; perhaps TRBD1 as D (5 bases). The ends were cut back, 1 base at V and 7 bases at J, with 11 bases in the middle. The germline CDR1 and CDR2 sequences are MGHRA and YSYEKL. The CDR3 covers 14 residues. The CDR3 protein is CASSQGQFYQPQHF. The CDR3 region has the DNA TGCGCCAGCAGCCAAGGACAGTTCTACCAGCCCCAGCATTTT.

CDR3 DNA: TGTGCCAGCAGCGGGACAGAGGACACCGGGGAGCTGTTTTTT. This sequence encodes CASSGTEDTGELFF. V gene TRBV9 combines with J gene TRBJ2-2, with D possibly TRBD1 on 6 matching bases. CDR1 and CDR2 from the germline V gene are SGDLS and YYNGEE. There are 14 residues in the CDR3. Trimming shortened V by 3 bases and J by 3 bases, and 9 bases separated the two germline ends.

The V and J genes are TRBV10-2 and TRBJ1-3; no definite D call. This CDR3 contains 16 residues. V shed 7 bases and J shed 6 bases, with 22 bases lying between them. Looked up from germline, CDR1 is WSHSY and CDR2 is SAAADI. The CDR3, as DNA: TGCGCCAGCACCACAGCCAGGACGCTAGCCCTAAACACCATATATTTT. Translated: CASTTARTLALNTIYF.

Concerning this clone: One end of the junction varies from germline; a read error may be responsible. This chain uses TRBV28 with TRBJ1-2; D not certain. The CDR3 contains 12 residues. The V gene's germline CDR1 is MDHEN and CDR2 SYDVKM. The CDR3 DNA reads as TGTGCCAGCGGTTTTACTAACTATGGCTACACCTTC. This translates into CASGFTNYGYTF.

The chain recombines TRBV7-9 with TRBJ1-5; weak D call: TRBD1 (5 bases). The germline gives CDR1 SEHNR, CDR2 FQNEAQ (reference sequence). Trimming removed 8 bases at V and 0 bases at J, with 11 bases between. This CDR3 is 14 amino acids long. CDR3 DNA: TGTGCCAGCGGGGACGGGAGTAGCAATCAGCCCCAGCATTTT. Its protein product is CASGDGSSNQPQHF. The whole variable domain, filled in from reference TRBV7-9 and TRBJ1-5, reads DTGVSQNPRHKITKRGQNVTFRCDPISEHNRLYWYRQTLGQGPEFLTYFQNEAQLEKSRLLSDRFSAERPKGSFSTLEIQRTEQGDSAMYLCASGDGSSNQPQHFGDGTRLSIL.

V gene TRBV19 combines with J gene TRBJ1-4, with a weak D call TRBD1 (5 bases). V lost 6 bases and J 0 bases, leaving 8 bases between the germline ends. This CDR3 comprises 14 residues. In germline, CDR1 is LNHDA, CDR2 SQIVND (reference sequence). CDR3 sequence reads: CASSLQATNEKLFF. The CDR3 nucleotides read TGTGCCAGTAGCCTACAGGCAACTAATGAAAAACTGTTTTTT. The whole variable domain, filled in from reference TRBV19 and TRBJ1-4, reads DGGITQSPKYLFRKEGQNVTLSCEQNLNHDAMYWYRQDPGQGLRLIYYSQIVNDFQKGDIAEGYSVSREKKESFPLTVTSAQKNPTAFYLCASSLQATNEKLFFGSGTQLSVL.

The genes are TRBV14 and TRBJ2-2; D may be TRBD2 (5 bases). Germline loops: CDR1 SGHDN, CDR2 FVKESK. The germline V and J ends were trimmed by 8 bases and 3 bases, with 13 bases remaining between them. The CDR3 is made up of 14 amino acids. The CDR3 coding sequence is TGTGCCAGCCCCCGTCAGAGGGACACCGGGGAGCTGTTTTTT. It yields the protein CASPRQRDTGELFF.

The chain employs TRBV19 and TRBJ2-3; 8 nucleotides line up with TRBD2. Germline V gene sequence: CDR1 LNHDA, CDR2 SQIVND (reference sequence). After removal of 3 bases from V and 2 bases from J, the junction contained 4 bases not matched to a gene. This CDR3 is 15 amino acids long. The CDR3 nucleotides are TGTGCCAGTAGTATTACTAGCGGAAACACAGATACGCAGTATTTT. Amino acids: CASSITSGNTDTQYF.

The J gene is TRBJ1-5, the V gene TRBV10-3; no clear D. This CDR3 is 12 amino acids long. V dropped 3 bases and J dropped 4 bases, with 4 bases sitting between them. From germline, CDR1 is ENHRY and CDR2 SYGVKD. CDR3 coding DNA: TGTGCCATCAGTGAAAATAATCAGCCCCAGCATTTT. It specifies CAISENNQPQHF.

The V call is TRBV6-6, the J call TRBJ2-7; TRBD2 aligns across 8 bases. CDR1 is MNHNY, CDR2 SVGAGI, per germline (reference sequence). V dropped 2 bases and J dropped 1; count of bases not matched to a gene: 1. CDR3 length equals 14 residues. The CDR3 loop reads CASSYRGGSYEQYF. In nucleotides, the CDR3 is TGTGCCAGCAGTTACCGGGGGGGATCCTACGAGCAGTACTTC.

The chain carries TRBV6-5 and TRBJ1-1; no clear D gene. V lost 4 bases to trimming and J lost 6 bases, with 9 bases between them. The germline V gene encodes CDR1 MNHEY and CDR2 SVGAGI. This CDR3 has 12 residues. The CDR3 protein is CASSWALPEAFF. The DNA for the CDR3 is TGTGCCAGCAGTTGGGCGTTACCTGAAGCTTTCTTT.

The V and J genes are TRBV7-9 and TRBJ2-1; D may be TRBD2 (5 bases). The CDR3 sequence is 14 residues long. Per germline, CDR1 SEHNR and CDR2 FQNEAQ (reference sequence). V lost 5 bases, J lost 8 bases, and 16 bases lay in between. The CDR3 spells CASSPPLEVDEQFF. The CDR3 DNA sequence: TGTGCCAGCAGCCCCCCCCTGGAGGTCGATGAGCAGTTCTTC.